The 27 T cell receptor beta chains reported below all come from one sample, sequenced in a study of beta chain features in type 1 diabetes. The study reverse transcribed the entire isolated RNA, so it sequenced expressed TCRB transcripts. Sequencing used immunoSEQ multiplex PCR; TCRdb keeps in-frame clones, though not all of them. The table records around 180,000 clones, about 13% of them present only once. Sequenced material: central memory CD4+ T cells from blood. The receptors derive from a woman under 30 in good health.

This clone has only a few counts. For the CDR3, the DNA is TGTGCCAGCAGCCTGAGGGACAGAGAAAAACTGTTTTTT. Protein product: CASSLRDREKLFF. This chain links TRBV4-2 with TRBJ1-4, with 7 bases matching TRBD1. Germline values: CDR1 LGHNA, CDR2 YNFKEQ. With 4 bases clipped from V and 8 bases from J, the junction kept 4 bases outside the gene matches. The CDR3 extends over 13 amino acids.

This clone was counted only a few times. The gene calls are TRBV7-8 and TRBJ2-1, with TRBD2 identical over 10 bases. The length of the CDR3 is 16 residues. The V and J ends lost 4 bases and 7 bases, in that order; junction bases with no gene match: 10. Germline CDR1 reads SGHVS; CDR2 reads FQNEAQ. CDR3 in amino acids: CASSSLAGGYVNEQFF. The CDR3 DNA reads TGTGCCAGCAGCTCGTTAGCGGGAGGTTATGTGAATGAGCAGTTCTTC.

This chain links TRBV2 with TRBJ2-3; 8 bases are a match to TRBD2. The CDR3 loop spans 16 amino acids. The V gene end was trimmed by 4 bases and the J gene end by 5 bases; junction bases not matched to a gene: 11. Looked up from germline, CDR1 is SNHLY and CDR2 is FYNNEI. The CDR3 DNA follows: TGTGCCAGCAGTGCGAGGTCGGGAGGGGTGGTAGATACGCAGTATTTT. Encoded protein: CASSARSGGVVDTQYF.

This chain links TRBV27 with TRBJ1-2; D gene ambiguous. CDR3 length: 14 amino acids. Germline V lookup: CDR1 MNHEY, CDR2 SMNVEV (reference sequence). V gave up 2 bases and J gave up 1 base, with 8 bases separating them. The CDR3 region is CASSLGRGNYGYTF. The CDR3 nucleotides are TGTGCCAGCAGTTTAGGACGGGGTAACTATGGCTACACCTTC.

The V and J genes are TRBV13 and TRBJ2-7; TRBD2 agrees at 12 bases. Trimming took 2 bases from V and 2 from J; bases not matched to a gene: 4. The germline gives CDR1 PRHDT, CDR2 FYEKMQ (reference sequence). There are 16 residues in the CDR3. DNA of the CDR3: TGTGCCAGCAGCTTAAAGTCTAGCGGGAGGGCCTACGAGCAGTACTTC. It yields the protein CASSLKSSGRAYEQYF.

This clone has a handful of counts. The chain is built from TRBV28 and TRBJ1-2, with 7 nucleotides matching TRBD1. This CDR3 is built from 13 residues. Germline V gives CDR1 MDHEN, CDR2 SYDVKM. V dropped 10 bases and J dropped 5; count of bases not matched to a gene: 10. In DNA, the CDR3 is TGTGCCACCCCGAACCAGGGGGGTTATGGCTACACCTTC. Translating it yields CATPNQGGYGYTF.

As regards this clone: Distinct nucleotide sequences in the sample also encode this CDR3. V gene TRBV9 combines with J gene TRBJ2-6; D uncertain. Looked up from germline, CDR1 is SGDLS and CDR2 is YYNGEE. Trimming took off 0 bases at V and 0 bases at J, with 7 bases between the two ends. There are 16 residues in the CDR3. This CDR3 is CASSVGDISGANVLTF. CDR3 nucleotide sequence: TGTGCCAGCAGCGTAGGAGACATCTCTGGGGCCAACGTCCTGACTTTC. The variable domain in full, with the rest retrieved from reference TRBV9 and TRBJ2-6, is DSGVTQTPKHLITATGQRVTLRCSPRSGDLSVYWYQQSLDQGLQFLIQYYNGEERAKGNILERFSAQQFPDLHSELNLSSLELGDSALYFCASSVGDISGANVLTFGAGSRLTVL.

The V gene is TRBV7-9, the J gene TRBJ2-7; 12 bases align to TRBD2. This CDR3 region has 15 residues. The trim removed 5 bases at V and 6 bases at J, leaving 8 bases unmatched. CDR1 and CDR2 (germline): SEHNR, FQNEAQ (reference sequence). The CDR3 DNA follows: TGTGCCAGCAGCCCGGCACTAGCGGGAGGTCGCGAGCAGTACTTC. Translated, it gives CASSPALAGGREQYF.

This clone was recorded a few times. The chain combines TRBV6-6 with TRBJ2-1; 12 bases are shared with TRBD2. CDR1 is MNHNY and CDR2 is SVGAGI in the germline V gene (reference sequence). The CDR3 extends over 16 amino acids. J was trimmed by 7 bases and V by 2 bases; bases with no gene match: 6. CDR3 sequence (DNA): TGTGCCAGCAGTTACGGGGCTAGCGGGAGGGAAAATGAGCAGTTCTTC. It specifies CASSYGASGRENEQFF.

This clone occurred a few times. The CDR3 loop reads CASQGLAGVGETQYF. The CDR3 region has the DNA TGTGCCAGCCAGGGACTAGCGGGAGTCGGGGAGACCCAGTACTTC. This sequence joins TRBV6-1 and TRBJ2-5, with 14 bases aligning to TRBD2. In germline, CDR1 is MNHNS, CDR2 SASEGT. Trimming at V came to 8 bases and at J to 5 bases, leaving 7 bases not matched to a gene. The CDR3 covers 15 residues.

DNA of the CDR3: TGTGCCTGGAGTGTCCTGGGACAGATTACCTACGAGCAGTACTTC. Translating it yields CAWSVLGQITYEQYF. The V and J genes are TRBV30 and TRBJ2-7; 7 bases agree with TRBD1. The V and J ends lost 0 bases and 2 bases, in that order; junction bases with no gene match: 7. This CDR3 has 15 residues. The germline gives CDR1 GTSNPN, CDR2 SVGIG (reference sequence).

This clone was detected only once. The chain carries TRBV5-6 and TRBJ2-7, with D possibly matching TRBD1 (7 bases). The V end lost 0 bases, the J end lost 0 bases, and 13 bases lay between the germline ends. The CDR3 length is 16 residues. The germline V gene encodes CDR1 SGHDT and CDR2 YYEEEE. CDR3 sequence reads: CASSLEAGGFSYEQYF. DNA of the CDR3: TGTGCCAGCAGCTTGGAGGCAGGGGGGTTCTCCTACGAGCAGTACTTC. Based on the CDR3 plus reference TRBV5-6 and TRBJ2-7, the full variable domain is DAGVTQSPTHLIKTRGQQVTLRCSPKSGHDTVSWYQQALGQGPQFIFQYYEEEERQRGNFPDRFSGHQFPNYSSELNVNALLLGDSALYLCASSLEAGGFSYEQYFGPGTRLTVT.

V gene TRBV5-4 combines with J gene TRBJ1-2; weak D call: TRBD1 (5 bases). In germline, CDR1 is SGHNT, CDR2 YYREEE (reference sequence). The CDR3 sequence is 13 residues long. Trimming took 4 bases from V and 4 from J, leaving 11 bases between them. The CDR3 loop is CASSPGLPYGYTF. The CDR3 DNA reads as TGTGCCAGCAGCCCGGGACTCCCCTATGGCTACACCTTC.

The chain employs TRBV2 and TRBJ2-3; 8 nucleotides agree with TRBD2. The CDR3 spans 14 residues. CDR1 is SNHLY and CDR2 is FYNNEI in the germline V gene. V shed 10 bases and J 5 bases; nucleotides not matched to a gene: 11. For the CDR3, the DNA is TGTGCCACCTTAAGAGGACTAGCCGGAGATACGCAGTATTTT. Protein sequence: CATLRGLAGDTQYF.

The chain couples TRBV5-6 to TRBJ1-2, with D hard to call. Looked up from germline, CDR1 is SGHDT and CDR2 is YYEEEE. The CDR3 has 11 amino acids. Trimming removed 4 bases from V and 3 bases from J, with 4 bases in between. The CDR3 protein is CASSLDYGYTF. The CDR3 coding sequence is TGTGCCAGCAGCCTCGACTATGGCTACACCTTC.

This chain connects TRBV7-3 to TRBJ2-7; the D gene is possibly TRBD1 (8 bases). V lost 1 base and J 3 bases, leaving 10 bases between the germline ends. Germline CDR1 SGHTA, CDR2 FQGTGA. This CDR3 region has 14 residues. The CDR3 protein is CASSLNRGGYEQYF. The CDR3 DNA sequence: TGTGCCAGCAGCTTAAACAGGGGGGGCTACGAGCAGTACTTC.

The J gene is TRBJ2-2, the V gene TRBV5-4; 7 bases map to TRBD1. V gave up 0 bases and J gave up 3 bases; unmatched junction bases: 2. The CDR3 has 15 residues. From germline, CDR1 is SGHNT and CDR2 YYREEE (reference sequence). This chain's CDR3 is CASSLAQGDTGELFF. CDR3 in DNA: TGTGCCAGCAGCTTGGCCCAGGGGGACACCGGGGAGCTGTTTTTT.

The chain employs TRBV28 and TRBJ2-1; perhaps TRBD1 as D (6 bases). Per the germline V gene, CDR1 is MDHEN and CDR2 is SYDVKM. The germline V and J ends were trimmed by 6 bases and 1 base, with 16 bases remaining between them. The length of the CDR3 is 16 residues. CDR3 protein: CASSPGQTLSYNEQFF. The CDR3 nucleotides read TGTGCCAGCAGCCCCGGACAGACACTATCCTACAATGAGCAGTTCTTC.

This chain joins TRBV4-1 and TRBJ2-7; D may be TRBD2 (6 bases). Germline CDR1 MGHRA, CDR2 YSYEKL. The CDR3 has 16 amino acids. Trimming took 4 bases from V and 0 from J, leaving 16 bases between them. Here the CDR3 reads CASSRFGGYISYEQYF. The CDR3 bases are TGCGCCAGCAGCCGCTTCGGAGGGTATATCTCCTACGAGCAGTACTTC.

A note on this clone: One end of the junction does not line up with germline, which may come from a read error. Other nucleotide sequences from this sample produce the same CDR3. This sequence joins TRBV4-1 and TRBJ2-5, with 10 bases identical to TRBD2. The CDR3 extends over 16 amino acids. The V gene's germline CDR1 is MGHRA and CDR2 YSYEKL. CDR3 sequence (DNA): TGTGCCAGCAGCCAAGCTCTAGCGGGAGAGCAAGAGACCCAGTACTTC. It yields the protein CASSQALAGEQETQYF.

The chain has TRBV9 and TRBJ2-1, with 10 bases matching TRBD2. With 0 bases clipped from V and 9 bases from J, the junction kept 9 bases outside the gene matches. Germline assignment: CDR1 SGDLS and CDR2 YYNGEE. CDR3 length: 16 residues. The CDR3 protein is CASSVGTLAGVSEQFF. The CDR3 DNA reads as TGTGCCAGCAGCGTAGGTACCCTAGCGGGAGTTAGTGAGCAGTTCTTC.

This clone was picked up a small number of times. The chain couples TRBV14 to TRBJ2-1; TRBD2 aligns across 11 bases. The CDR3 runs 15 residues. CDR1 and CDR2 from the germline V gene are SGHDN and FVKESK. Unmatched junction bases numbered 5, after V lost 3 bases and J lost 7 bases. In DNA form, the CDR3 reads TGTGCCAGCAGCCAGGTAGCGGGAGGGCAGAATGAGCAGTTCTTC. As protein: CASSQVAGGQNEQFF.

This clone was detected a few times. The V and J genes are TRBV30 and TRBJ2-3, with 7 bases fitting TRBD2. Germline loops: CDR1 GTSNPN, CDR2 SVGIG (reference sequence). The CDR3 has 15 amino acids. V gave up 1 base and J gave up 0 bases; unmatched junction bases: 4. CDR3: CAWSGLAASTDTQYF. The CDR3 bases are TGTGCCTGGAGTGGGCTAGCGGCTAGCACAGATACGCAGTATTTT. Drawing the rest from reference TRBV30 and TRBJ2-3, the complete variable domain is SQTIHQWPATLVQPVGSPLSLECTVEGTSNPNLYWYRQAAGRGLQLLFYSVGIGQISSEVPQNLSASRPQDRQFILSSKKLLLSDSGFYLCAWSGLAASTDTQYFGPGTRLTVL.

The chain joins TRBV7-2 to TRBJ1-1; TRBD1 is a possible D gene (5 bases). V was clipped by 3 bases and J by 6 bases, with 17 bases between them. CDR1 and CDR2 (germline): SGHTA, FQGNSA. CDR3 length: 15 amino acids. The CDR3 protein is CASSFPVGQASEAFF. The CDR3 DNA reads TGTGCCAGCAGCTTCCCCGTAGGACAAGCCTCTGAAGCTTTCTTT.

This clone turned up a few times. The gene calls are TRBV7-2 and TRBJ2-7, with D possibly TRBD2 on 6 matching bases. Trimming cost V 1 base and J 7 bases, with 14 bases left between them. The CDR3 is 14 residues long. CDR1 is SGHTA and CDR2 is FQGNSA in the germline V gene. The CDR3 DNA sequence: TGTGCCAGCAGCTTAGGGAGGGCCTACCGTGAGCAGTACTTC. Translated, it gives CASSLGRAYREQYF.

Details on this clone: The sample carries other DNA sequences with the same CDR3. The chain couples TRBV9 to TRBJ2-3, with 8 bases identical to TRBD1. This CDR3 spans 14 amino acids. The ends lost 2 bases at V and 3 bases at J; junction bases unmatched: 2. Looked up from germline, CDR1 is SGDLS and CDR2 is YYNGEE. In DNA form, the CDR3 reads TGTGCCAGCAGCGTTGACAGGGGTACAGATACGCAGTATTTT. Protein sequence: CASSVDRGTDTQYF. The complete variable domain, with remaining parts taken from reference TRBV9 and TRBJ2-3, reads DSGVTQTPKHLITATGQRVTLRCSPRSGDLSVYWYQQSLDQGLQFLIQYYNGEERAKGNILERFSAQQFPDLHSELNLSSLELGDSALYFCASSVDRGTDTQYFGPGTRLTVL.

The chain uses TRBV27 and TRBJ1-1; D not certain. V dropped 2 bases and J dropped 0 bases, with 16 bases sitting between them. The CDR3 is 17 amino acids. Germline V gives CDR1 MNHEY, CDR2 SMNVEV (reference sequence). In nucleotides, the CDR3 is TGTGCCAGCAGTTTAAGGGCTCTAGCGCAGCTGAACACTGAAGCTTTCTTT. Its protein is CASSLRALAQLNTEAFF.